This is a list of T cell receptor beta chains from one sample in a study of Ad26.COV2.S vaccination and SARS-CoV-2 variants. Generated by immunoSEQ multiplex PCR, the TCRdb table keeps only in-frame clones and is missing some. The table has hundreds of thousands of clones, roughly 90% seen once. The sequences come from peripheral blood, collected in a trial of Ad26.COV2.S vaccine versus placebo. Source of these receptors: a person between 18 and 59 years old who received the Ad26.COV2.S COVID-19 vaccine or a placebo. The CDR3 runs from the conserved cysteine through the conserved F or W.

v_call: TRBV19
j_call: TRBJ2-1
cdr3_aa: CASSRGAAGAYNEQFF

v_call: TRBV5-1
j_call: TRBJ2-3
cdr3_aa: CASSARGGPDTQYF

v_call: TRBV11-2
j_call: TRBJ1-3
cdr3_aa: CASSRTRQGYGNTIYF

v_call: TRBV7-3
j_call: TRBJ2-1
cdr3_aa: CASSISGGTYNEQFF

v_call: TRBV30
j_call: TRBJ2-2
cdr3_aa: CAWSSLGVGRELFF

v_call: TRBV5-6
j_call: TRBJ1-4
cdr3_aa: CASSSRVFGKNEKLFF

v_call: TRBV2
j_call: TRBJ1-4
cdr3_aa: CASHRVSNEKLFF

v_call: TRBV29-1
j_call: TRBJ1-1
cdr3_aa: CSVDPVQGTEAFF

v_call: TRBV9
j_call: TRBJ1-6
cdr3_aa: CASSVTDRDNSPLHF

v_call: TRBV5-5
j_call: TRBJ2-1
cdr3_aa: CASSRTPSSYNEQFF

v_call: TRBV7-9
j_call: TRBJ2-2
cdr3_aa: CASSLVSGTGELFF

v_call: TRBV12-3/TRBV12-4
j_call: TRBJ2-2
cdr3_aa: CASTKANTGELFF

v_call: TRBV3-1/TRBV3-2
j_call: TRBJ1-4
cdr3_aa: CASSPRQGREKLFF

v_call: TRBV24-1
j_call: TRBJ1-3
cdr3_aa: CATSDGASGNTIYF